Following are 12 T cell receptor beta chains from one sample sequenced in a study of control samples from healthy donors and cancer patients. The repertoire was sequenced with immunoSEQ multiplex PCR; TCRdb's copy has only in-frame clones and lacks some. Of 95,000 to 130,000 clones listed, roughly 92% are singletons. The sequenced material came from blood. The source of these receptors is a man younger than 45 in good health.

The CDR3 region has the DNA TGTGCCAGCAGCTTAGTAGCGGGGGGCCTCGCGAACACCGGGGAGCTGTTTTTT. It yields the protein CASSLVAGGLANTGELFF. The V call is TRBV7-2, the J call TRBJ2-2, with TRBD2 matching over 10 bases. After removal of 1 base from V and 0 bases from J, the junction contained 5 bases not matched to a gene. The CDR3 covers 18 residues. Per germline, CDR1 SGHTA and CDR2 FQGNSA.

This chain uses TRBV3-1 (or the pseudogene TRBV3-2) with TRBJ1-2; a possible D gene is TRBD1 (5 bases). The V gene lost 5 bases and the J gene lost 8 bases, with 21 bases spanning the gap. Germline V gives CDR1 LGHDT, CDR2 YNNKEL (reference sequence). This CDR3 is built from 15 residues. This CDR3 reads CASSSRDVGTGGYTF. The CDR3 coding sequence is TGTGCCAGCAGCTCCCGGGACGTCGGTACTGGAGGCTACACCTTC.

This clone was found once. V and J are TRBV5-4 and TRBJ2-2; D unclear. CDR3 length: 14 amino acids. The V gene lost 1 base and the J gene lost 3 bases, with 7 bases spanning the gap. Germline CDR1 is SGHNT and CDR2 is YYREEE (reference sequence). CDR3 in DNA: TGTGCCAGCAGCTTGTTTAGGGACACCGGGGAGCTGTTTTTT. The encoded protein is CASSLFRDTGELFF.

V gene TRBV7-8 combines with J gene TRBJ1-6; possibly TRBD1 for D (5 bases). The CDR3 spans 14 residues. Trimming shortened V by 5 bases and J by 5 bases, and 10 bases separated the two germline ends. Germline CDR1 SGHVS, CDR2 FQNEAQ. In DNA, the CDR3 is TGTGCCAGCAGCCTCCAGGGTCATAATTCACCCCTCCACTTT. This codes for CASSLQGHNSPLHF.

The gene calls are TRBV5-1 and TRBJ1-6, with D possibly being TRBD1 (6 bases). CDR3 size: 14 residues. Germline CDR1 SGHRS, CDR2 YFSETQ. V was clipped by 4 bases and J by 7 bases, with 12 bases between them. The CDR3 region has the DNA TGCGCCAGCAGCATCCTACAGGGAAATTCACCCCTCCACTTT. This gives the protein CASSILQGNSPLHF. The full variable domain, its missing parts supplied by reference TRBV5-1 and TRBJ1-6, is KAGVTQTPRYLIKTRGQQVTLSCSPISGHRSVSWYQQTPGQGLQFLFEYFSETQRNKGNFPGRFSGRQFSNSRSEMNVSTLELGDSALYLCASSILQGNSPLHFGNGTRLTVT.

The chain employs TRBV3-1 (or the pseudogene TRBV3-2) and TRBJ1-1, with a weak D call TRBD1 (5 bases). Trimming left V 6 bases short and J 3 bases short, with 11 bases between. Germline V CDR1 and CDR2: LGHDT, YNNKEL (reference sequence). CDR3 length: 13 residues. CDR3 DNA sequence: TGTGCCAGCAGTGGGGGGACCCACACTGAAGCTTTCTTT. This encodes CASSGGTHTEAFF.

The rearrangement joins TRBV5-6 to TRBJ2-3; 7 nucleotides line up with TRBD1. The trim removed 2 bases at V and 11 bases at J, leaving 14 bases unmatched. Germline loops: CDR1 SGHDT, CDR2 YYEEEE. This CDR3 is built from 15 residues. For the CDR3, the DNA is TGTGCCAGCAGCTTTAGGACAGGTACAGGTACGCAGCAGTATTTT. This translates into CASSFRTGTGTQQYF.

This chain's CDR3 is CASSLKSGAFYNEQFF. The CDR3 nucleotides read TGTGCCAGCAGCCTCAAAAGCGGGGCCTTCTACAATGAGCAGTTCTTC. V and J are TRBV14 and TRBJ2-1, with 7 bases matching TRBD2. V shed 4 bases, J shed 3 bases, and the junction held 9 bases outside the gene matches. The CDR3 covers 16 residues. The V gene's germline CDR1 is SGHDN and CDR2 FVKESK. The complete variable domain, with remaining parts taken from reference TRBV14 and TRBJ2-1, reads EAGVTQFPSHSVIEKGQTVTLRCDPISGHDNLYWYRRVMGKEIKFLLHFVKESKQDESGMPNNRFLAERTGGTYSTLKVQPAELEDSGVYFCASSLKSGAFYNEQFFGPGTRLTVL.

The V and J genes are TRBV10-2 and TRBJ2-5, with TRBD2 identical over 9 bases. Germline V gene sequence: CDR1 WSHSY, CDR2 SAAADI. CDR3 length: 15 residues. With 4 bases clipped from V and 5 bases from J, the junction kept 8 bases outside the gene matches. Here the CDR3 DNA reads TGCGCCAGCAGTGTTGGGGGACTAGCCGGGGAGACCCAGTACTTC. This translates into CASSVGGLAGETQYF.

The V gene is TRBV6-5, the J gene TRBJ1-2, with D unresolved. The CDR3 sequence is 12 residues long. Between the trimmed V and J ends, which lost 8 bases and 4 bases, there was a span of 11 bases. Germline loops: CDR1 MNHEY, CDR2 SVGAGI. CDR3 coding DNA: TGTGCCAGCCGGGAGCGAGTCTATGGCTACACCTTC. Its translation is CASRERVYGYTF.

The table lists this clone with a count of one. This chain links TRBV5-1 with TRBJ1-4, with unresolved D. CDR3 length: 15 amino acids. Trimming pared 4 bases from V and 4 bases from J, leaving 14 bases between. CDR1 SGHRS and CDR2 YFSETQ come from the germline V gene. The CDR3 loop is CASSARGGHNEKLFF. Written as DNA, the CDR3 is TGCGCCAGCAGCGCCCGAGGAGGGCATAATGAAAAACTGTTTTTT. The variable domain in full, with the rest retrieved from reference TRBV5-1 and TRBJ1-4, is KAGVTQTPRYLIKTRGQQVTLSCSPISGHRSVSWYQQTPGQGLQFLFEYFSETQRNKGNFPGRFSGRQFSNSRSEMNVSTLELGDSALYLCASSARGGHNEKLFFGSGTQLSVL.

Only one count was recorded for this clone. The rearrangement links TRBV3-1 (or the pseudogene TRBV3-2) to TRBJ1-3; D is unresolved. V was trimmed by 5 bases and J by 0 bases, leaving 11 bases between them. The CDR3 is made up of 15 amino acids. Per the germline V gene, CDR1 is LGHDT and CDR2 is YNNKEL (reference sequence). Here the CDR3 DNA reads TGTGCCAGCAGCGCCCGGGCCTTCTCTGGAAACACCATATATTTT. As protein: CASSARAFSGNTIYF.